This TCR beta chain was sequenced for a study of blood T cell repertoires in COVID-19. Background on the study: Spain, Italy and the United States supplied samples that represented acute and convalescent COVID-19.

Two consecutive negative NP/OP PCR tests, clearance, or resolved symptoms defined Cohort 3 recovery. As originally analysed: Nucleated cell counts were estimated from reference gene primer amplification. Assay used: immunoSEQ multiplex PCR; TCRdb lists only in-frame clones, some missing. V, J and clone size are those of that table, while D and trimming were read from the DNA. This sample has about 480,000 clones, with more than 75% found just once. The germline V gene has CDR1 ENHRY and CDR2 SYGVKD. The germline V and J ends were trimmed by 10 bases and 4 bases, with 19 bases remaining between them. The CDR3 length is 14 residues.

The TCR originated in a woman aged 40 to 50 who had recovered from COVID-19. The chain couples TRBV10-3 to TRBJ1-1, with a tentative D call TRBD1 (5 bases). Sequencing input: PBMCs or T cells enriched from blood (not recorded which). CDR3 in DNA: TGTGCCACCCTGGCAGGGTTTTTCGGCACTGAAGCTTTCTTT. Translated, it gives CATLAGFFGTEAFF.